Described below is a single T cell receptor (beta chain) sequence and its context. Profiling relied on immunoSEQ multiplex PCR, and the TCRdb table lists in-frame clones only, not all of them. In the table there are some 340,000 clones, around four fifths of which are singletons. This sample's treatment: roughly 18 received Ad26.COV2.S at low or high dose, single or two shots; a few received placebo; per-sample allocation not given. The study sampled participants on day 63 after the first vaccine or placebo injection. This CDR3 has 15 amino acids. The germline V and J ends were trimmed by 0 bases and 10 bases, with 14 bases remaining between them. The germline CDR1 and CDR2 sequences are SGHRS and YFSETQ. These data come from a study of Ad26.COV2.S vaccination and SARS-CoV-2 variants.

Sequenced here: peripheral blood, sampled in a trial of Ad26.COV2.S vaccine versus placebo. The sequence was obtained from a person between 18 and 60 years old who received the Ad26.COV2.S COVID-19 vaccine or a placebo. The chain employs TRBV5-1 and TRBJ1-6; perhaps TRBD1 as D (6 bases). The CDR3 here is CASSLEGGGYSPLHF. CDR3 coding DNA: TGCGCCAGCAGCTTGGAAGGTGGGGGCTACTCACCCCTCCACTTT. Complete variable domain (other parts from reference TRBV5-1 and TRBJ1-6): KAGVTQTPRYLIKTRGQQVTLSCSPISGHRSVSWYQQTPGQGLQFLFEYFSETQRNKGNFPGRFSGRQFSNSRSEMNVSTLELGDSALYLCASSLEGGGYSPLHFGNGTRLTVT.